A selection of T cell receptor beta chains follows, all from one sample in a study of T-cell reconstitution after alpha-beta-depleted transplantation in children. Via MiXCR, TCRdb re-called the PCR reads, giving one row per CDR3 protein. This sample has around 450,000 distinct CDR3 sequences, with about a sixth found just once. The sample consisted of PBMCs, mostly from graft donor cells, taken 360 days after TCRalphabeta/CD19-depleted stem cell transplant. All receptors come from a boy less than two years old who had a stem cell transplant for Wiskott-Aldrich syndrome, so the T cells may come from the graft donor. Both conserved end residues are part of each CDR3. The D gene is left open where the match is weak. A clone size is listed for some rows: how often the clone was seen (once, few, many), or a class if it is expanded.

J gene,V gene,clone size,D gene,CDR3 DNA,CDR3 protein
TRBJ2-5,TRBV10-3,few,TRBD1,TGTGCCATCAGACCGGGACAGGGATCCGAGACCCAGTACTTC,CAIRPGQGSETQYF
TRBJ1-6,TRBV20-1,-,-,TGCAGTGCTAGAGCAACCGGGAGAGAGGATTCACCCCTCCACTTT,CSARATGREDSPLHF
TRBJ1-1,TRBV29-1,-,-,TGCAGCGTTGAGGGCAGGGGCCTAGGAGCTTTCTTT,CSVEGRGLGAFF
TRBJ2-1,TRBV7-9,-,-,TGTGCCAGCAGCTTTCGGGAGATCCAAAACAATGAGCAGTTCTTC,CASSFREIQNNEQFF
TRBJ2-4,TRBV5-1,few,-,TGCGCCAGCAGCTCCTCAGGTGACCTAGCCAAAAACATTCAGTACTTC,CASSSSGDLAKNIQYF
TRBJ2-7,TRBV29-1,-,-,TGCAGCGTAAAGGGGGGTCTGGGCGAGCAGTACTTC,CSVKGGLGEQYF
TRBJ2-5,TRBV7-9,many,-,TGTGCCAGCAGCTTAGTTCGCCAGGAGACCCAGTACTTC,CASSLVRQETQYF
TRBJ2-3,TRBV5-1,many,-,TGCGCCAGCAGCTTTGCAGATACGCAGTATTTT,CASSFADTQYF
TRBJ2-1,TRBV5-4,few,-,TGTGCCAGCAGCTTGGGGGGGGGGCACTACAATGAGCAGTTCTTC,CASSLGGGHYNEQFF
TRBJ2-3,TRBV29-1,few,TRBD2,TGCAGCGTCCCCAGGGCGGGAGTCGAGGTGCAGTATTTT,CSVPRAGVEVQYF
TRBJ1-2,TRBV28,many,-,TGTGCCAGCAGCCCGGGACTCCGAGTCTATGGCTACACCTTC,CASSPGLRVYGYTF
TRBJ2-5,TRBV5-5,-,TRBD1,TGTGCCAGCAGCTTCTGGCGACAGGGGAAGGACGAGACCCAGTACTTC,CASSFWRQGKDETQYF
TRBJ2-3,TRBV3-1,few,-,TGTGCCAGCAGCCTCCGGGAATACCCCACAGATACGCAGTATTTT,CASSLREYPTDTQYF
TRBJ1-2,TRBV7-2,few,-,TGTGCCAGCAGCTCCAGGACAAATGGCTACACCTTC,CASSSRTNGYTF
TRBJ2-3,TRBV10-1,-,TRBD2,TGCGCCAGCAGTGAGTCCTCGAGCGGGAGGGACACAGATACGCAGTATTTT,CASSESSSGRDTDTQYF
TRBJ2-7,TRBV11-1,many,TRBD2,TGTGCCAGCAGCTCCCAGGCTAGCGGGGGAGCCTACGAGCAGTACTTC,CASSSQASGGAYEQYF
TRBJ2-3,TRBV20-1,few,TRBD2,TGCAGTGCTAGTCCTAGCGGGAGGGCCCCAGATACGCAGTATTTT,CSASPSGRAPDTQYF
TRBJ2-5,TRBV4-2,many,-,TGTGCCAGCAGCCTGCTGGACAGCCAAGAGACCCAGTACTTC,CASSLLDSQETQYF
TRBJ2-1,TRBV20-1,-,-,TGCAGTGCTAGAGATCAGGGGGAGGCGGCTTACAATGAGCAGTTCTTC,CSARDQGEAAYNEQFF
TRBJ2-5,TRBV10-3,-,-,TGTGCCATCAGTGATTGGGGGGCGCTGAATCAAGAGACCCAGTACTTC,CAISDWGALNQETQYF
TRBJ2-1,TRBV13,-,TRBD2,TGTGCCAGCAGCGACGGACTAGCGGGGTTTGAGCAGTTCTTC,CASSDGLAGFEQFF
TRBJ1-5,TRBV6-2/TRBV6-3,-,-,TGTGCCAGCAGTAAAGGCCAGTATAGCAATCAGCCCCAGCATTTT,CASSKGQYSNQPQHF
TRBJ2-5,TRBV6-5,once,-,TGTGCCAGCAGTTATAGACAATTAGGGCCAGAAGAGACCCAGTACTTC,CASSYRQLGPEETQYF
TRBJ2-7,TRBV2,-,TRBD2,TGTGCCAGCAGTGAAGCGCTTCTCGGTAGCGGGAGGGGGTCCTACGAGCAGTACTTC,CASSEALLGSGRGSYEQYF
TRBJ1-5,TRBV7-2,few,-,TGTGCCAGCAGCCCCACCGGGACCTCCAATCAGCCCCAGCATTTT,CASSPTGTSNQPQHF
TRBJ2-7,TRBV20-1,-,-,TGCAGTGCACGGGACTTGAGCTCCTACGAGCAGTACTTC,CSARDLSSYEQYF
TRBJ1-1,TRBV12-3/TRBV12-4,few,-,TGTGCCAGCAGCCCCCGGGTGGGGGGCAGAGCTTTCTTT,CASSPRVGGRAFF
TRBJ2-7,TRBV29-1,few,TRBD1,TGCAGCGCAGGGACAGTTCTCAACGAGCAGTACTTC,CSAGTVLNEQYF
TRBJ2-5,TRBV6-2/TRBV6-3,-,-,TGTGCCAGCAGTCGCCGGACTCGCGTAAAAGAGACCCAGTACTTC,CASSRRTRVKETQYF
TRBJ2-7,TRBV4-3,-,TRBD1,TGCGCCAGCAGCCAAGAAATCTTCGGGACAGGCGGCTACGAGCAGTACTTC,CASSQEIFGTGGYEQYF
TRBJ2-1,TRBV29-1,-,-,TGCAGCGTTCACGATAGATACAATGAGCAGTTCTTC,CSVHDRYNEQFF
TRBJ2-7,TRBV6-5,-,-,TGTGCCAGCAGTTACTCGGGGCAGGGCCGCTCGAGTCAGTACTTC,CASSYSGQGRSSQYF
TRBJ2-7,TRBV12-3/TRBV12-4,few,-,TGTGCCAGCAGGCGGGACCTGGCCTACGAGCAGTACTTC,CASRRDLAYEQYF
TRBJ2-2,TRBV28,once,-,TGTGCCAGCAGTTTACGACTAACGGCCGGGGAGCTGTTTTTT,CASSLRLTAGELFF
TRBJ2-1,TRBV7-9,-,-,TGTGCCAGCAGCCCCAGGGTTGAGCAGTTCTTC,CASSPRVEQFF
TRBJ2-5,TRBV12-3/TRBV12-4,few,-,TGTGCCAGCAGTCCACGGGAGTGGCAAGAGACCCAGTACTTC,CASSPREWQETQYF
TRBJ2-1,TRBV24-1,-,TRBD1,TGTGCCACCAGTGATCGGGGACAGGGGGTGAATGAGCAGTTCTTC,CATSDRGQGVNEQFF
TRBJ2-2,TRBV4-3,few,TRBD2,TGCGCCAGCAGCCTCCTAGCGGGAGCGGGCGGGGAGCTGTTTTTT,CASSLLAGAGGELFF
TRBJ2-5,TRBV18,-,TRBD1,TGTGCCAGCTCACCAGGGACAGCAATGGGGGAGACCCAGTACTTC,CASSPGTAMGETQYF
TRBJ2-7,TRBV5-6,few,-,TGTGCCAGCAGCGTCCTAACTTACGAGCAGTACTTC,CASSVLTYEQYF
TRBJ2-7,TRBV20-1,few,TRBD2,TGCAGTGCTAGAGATACGGGGGAGGGATACGAGCAGTACTTC,CSARDTGEGYEQYF
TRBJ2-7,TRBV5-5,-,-,TGTGCCAGCAGCCCCCGAATCCTTAGGTACGAGCAGTACTTC,CASSPRILRYEQYF
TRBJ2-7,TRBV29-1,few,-,TGCAGCGTTGCCCAGGGAGGGGGCATGACGGGAGTCAGGAACGAGCAGTACTTC,CSVAQGGGMTGVRNEQYF
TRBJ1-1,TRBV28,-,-,TGTGCCAGCAGGGGACGGTTGAACACTGAAGCTTTCTTT,CASRGRLNTEAFF
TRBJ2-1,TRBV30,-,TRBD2,TGTGCCTGGAGTGGTGGGACTATAGGGTACAATGAGCAGTTCTTC,CAWSGGTIGYNEQFF
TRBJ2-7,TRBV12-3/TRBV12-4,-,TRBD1,TGTGCCAGCAGTCCAGGGACAGGACGGCCGCGCTCCTACGAGCAGTACTTC,CASSPGTGRPRSYEQYF
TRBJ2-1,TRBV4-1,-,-,TGCGCCAGCAGCCAAACAGGCTTAGGTGAGCAGTTCTTC,CASSQTGLGEQFF
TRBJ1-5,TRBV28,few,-,TGTGCCAGCAGTGCCGGGACCTCAGGGCCCCAGCATTTT,CASSAGTSGPQHF
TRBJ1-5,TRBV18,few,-,TGTGCCAGCTCACCAGTCTCCAATCAGCCCCAGCATTTT,CASSPVSNQPQHF
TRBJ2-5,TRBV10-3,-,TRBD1,TGTGCCATCAGTGAAGGACAGGGGGTAGAGACCCAGTACTTC,CAISEGQGVETQYF
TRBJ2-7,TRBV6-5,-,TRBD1,TGTGCCAGCAGTTACTCGAGGGACAGGACCTACGAGCAGTACTTC,CASSYSRDRTYEQYF
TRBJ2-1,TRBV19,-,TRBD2,TGTGCCAGTAGTATGTTTTCTAGCGGGTACTACAATGAGCAGTTCTTC,CASSMFSSGYYNEQFF
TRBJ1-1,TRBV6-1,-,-,TGTGCCAGCAGCCGACCGGCGAACACTGAAGCTTTCTTT,CASSRPANTEAFF